The sequence of this T cell receptor beta chain was determined in a study of control samples from healthy donors and cancer patients. The CDR3 has 13 amino acids. CDR1 is MNHEY, CDR2 SVGAGI, per germline. V shed 6 bases and J shed 5 bases, with 11 bases lying between them. The protocol was immunoSEQ multiplex PCR, while the TCRdb copy is restricted to in-frame clones and leaves out a portion. This table holds more than 150,000 clones, roughly 90% found once. The clonotype was recovered from a woman aged 25 to 45 in good health. Sequenced sample: blood. The chain is built from TRBV6-5 and TRBJ2-1; no definite D call. The CDR3 nucleotides are TGTGCCAGCAGGTTAGCCATAGACAATGAGCAGTTCTTC. Protein product: CASRLAIDNEQFF.